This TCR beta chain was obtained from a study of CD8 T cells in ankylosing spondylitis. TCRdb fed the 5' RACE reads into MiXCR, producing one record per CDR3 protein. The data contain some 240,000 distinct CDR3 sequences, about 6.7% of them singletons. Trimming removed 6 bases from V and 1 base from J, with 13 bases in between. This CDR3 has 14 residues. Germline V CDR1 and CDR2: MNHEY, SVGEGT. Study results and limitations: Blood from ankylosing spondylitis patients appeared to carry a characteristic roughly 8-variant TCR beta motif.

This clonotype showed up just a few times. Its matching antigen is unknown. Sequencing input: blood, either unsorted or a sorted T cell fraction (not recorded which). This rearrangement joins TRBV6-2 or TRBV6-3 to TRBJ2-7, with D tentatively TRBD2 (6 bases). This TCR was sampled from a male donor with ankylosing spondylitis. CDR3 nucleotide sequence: TGTGCCAGCAGGCGGGACTTAAGGTCCTACGAGCAGTACTTC. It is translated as CASRRDLRSYEQYF.